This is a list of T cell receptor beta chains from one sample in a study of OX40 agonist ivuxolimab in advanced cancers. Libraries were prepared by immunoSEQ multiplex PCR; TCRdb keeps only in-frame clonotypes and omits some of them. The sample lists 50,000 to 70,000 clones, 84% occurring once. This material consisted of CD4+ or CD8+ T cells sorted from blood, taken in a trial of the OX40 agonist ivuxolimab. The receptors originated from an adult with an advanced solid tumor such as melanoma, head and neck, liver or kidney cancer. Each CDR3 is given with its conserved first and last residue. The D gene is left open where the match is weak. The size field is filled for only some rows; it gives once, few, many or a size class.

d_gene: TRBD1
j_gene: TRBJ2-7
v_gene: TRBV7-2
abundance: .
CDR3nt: TGTGCCAGCAGCTTAGTCACAGGGGGCTCCTACGAGCAGTACTTC
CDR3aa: CASSLVTGGSYEQYF

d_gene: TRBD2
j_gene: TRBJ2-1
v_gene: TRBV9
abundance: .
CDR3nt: TGTGCCAGCAGCCCGGGGACTAGCAGCTACAATGAGCAGTTCTTC
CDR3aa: CASSPGTSSYNEQFF

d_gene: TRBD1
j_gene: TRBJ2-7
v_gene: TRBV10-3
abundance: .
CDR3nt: TGTGCCATCAAGGGACAGGGGGTCTACGAGCAGTACTTC
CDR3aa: CAIKGQGVYEQYF

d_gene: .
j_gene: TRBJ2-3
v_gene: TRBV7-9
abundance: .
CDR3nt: TGTGCCAGCAGCCCCAGGGGCACAGATACGCAGTATTTT
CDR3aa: CASSPRGTDTQYF

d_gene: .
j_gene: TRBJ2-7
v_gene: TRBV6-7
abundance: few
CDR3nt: TGTGCCAGCAGTTACTCGCAAGGGGCCGAGCAGTACTTC
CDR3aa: CASSYSQGAEQYF

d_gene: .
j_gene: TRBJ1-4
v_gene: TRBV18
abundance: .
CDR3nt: TGTGCCAGCTCTGGACAAAATGAAAAACTGTTTTTT
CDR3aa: CASSGQNEKLFF

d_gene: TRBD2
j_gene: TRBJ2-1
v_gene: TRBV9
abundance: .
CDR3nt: TGTGCCAGCAGCGTAGTCCCGGGAGGGGTATACAATGAGCAGTTCTTC
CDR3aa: CASSVVPGGVYNEQFF

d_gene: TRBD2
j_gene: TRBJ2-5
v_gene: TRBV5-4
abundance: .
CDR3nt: TGTGCCAGCAGCTTTACCGCTAGCGGGAGGTCGTTGCAAGAGACCCAGTACTTC
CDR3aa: CASSFTASGRSLQETQYF

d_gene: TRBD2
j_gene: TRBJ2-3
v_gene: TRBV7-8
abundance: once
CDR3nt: TGTGCCAGCAGCTACGGGACTAACACAGATACGCAGTATTTT
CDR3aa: CASSYGTNTDTQYF

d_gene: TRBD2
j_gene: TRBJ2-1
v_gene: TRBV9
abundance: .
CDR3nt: TGTGCCAGCAGCGTAGCCCTGGGGACTAGCGGGGGCAATGAGCAGTTCTTC
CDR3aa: CASSVALGTSGGNEQFF

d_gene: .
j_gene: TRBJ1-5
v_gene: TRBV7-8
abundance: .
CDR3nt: TGTGCCAGCAGCTTAGATGGAATCGGGGGCGACTCGCCCCAGCATTTT
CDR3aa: CASSLDGIGGDSPQHF

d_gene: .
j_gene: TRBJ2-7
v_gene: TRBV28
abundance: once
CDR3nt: TGTGCCAGCACCACCCCGGGTGAGCAGTACTTC
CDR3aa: CASTTPGEQYF

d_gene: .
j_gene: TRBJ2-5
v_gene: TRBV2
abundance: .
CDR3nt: TGTGCCAGCACTTACTTTGGAGGGGAAGGGGAGACCCAGTACTTC
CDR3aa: CASTYFGGEGETQYF

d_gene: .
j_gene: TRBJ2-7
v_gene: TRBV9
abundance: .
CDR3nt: TGTGCCAGCAGCGTAGGTCTTTACTCCTACGAGCAGTACTTC
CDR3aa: CASSVGLYSYEQYF

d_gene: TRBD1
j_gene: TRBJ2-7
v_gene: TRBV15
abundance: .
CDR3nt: TGTGCCACCAGCAGAGTAGGACAGGCACACTACGAGCAGTACTTC
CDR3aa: CATSRVGQAHYEQYF

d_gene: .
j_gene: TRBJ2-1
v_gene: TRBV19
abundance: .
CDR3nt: TGTGCCAGTAGTATAAGCAGGGACCATGGCGAGCAGTTCTTC
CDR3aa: CASSISRDHGEQFF

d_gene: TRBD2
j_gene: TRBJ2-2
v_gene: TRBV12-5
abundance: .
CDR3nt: TGTGCTAGTGGTTGGCGCCCTCCGGGACTAGCGGGAGGGCCTTGGGCCGGGGAGCTGTTTTTT
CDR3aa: CASGWRPPGLAGGPWAGELFF

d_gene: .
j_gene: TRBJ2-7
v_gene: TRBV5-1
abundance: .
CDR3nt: TGCGCCAGCAGCTTGGTTCAGGGGCGGTACGAGCAGTACTTC
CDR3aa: CASSLVQGRYEQYF

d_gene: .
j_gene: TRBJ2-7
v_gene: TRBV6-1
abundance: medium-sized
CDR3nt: TGTGCCATCCGGACTAAGCGCGGATACTACGAGCAGTACTTC
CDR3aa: CAIRTKRGYYEQYF

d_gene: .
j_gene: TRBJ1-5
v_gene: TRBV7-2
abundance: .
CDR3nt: TGTGCCAGCAGCTTAGAGGAGGGTCGGAATTTGCCCCAGCATTTT
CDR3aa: CASSLEEGRNLPQHF

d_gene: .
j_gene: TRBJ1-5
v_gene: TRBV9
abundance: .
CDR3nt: TGTGCCAGCAACCCACAGGTCCCCAATCAGCCCCAGCATTTT
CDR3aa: CASNPQVPNQPQHF

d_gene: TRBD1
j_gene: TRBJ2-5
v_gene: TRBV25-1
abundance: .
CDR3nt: TGTGCCAGCAGTGAACCGGGACAGGGCCAAGAGACCCAGTACTTC
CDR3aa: CASSEPGQGQETQYF

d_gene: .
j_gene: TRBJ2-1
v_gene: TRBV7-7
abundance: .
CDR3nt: TGTGCTAGCAGCGCAACTTCGAGGGGTAATGAGCAGTTCTTC
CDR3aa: CASSATSRGNEQFF

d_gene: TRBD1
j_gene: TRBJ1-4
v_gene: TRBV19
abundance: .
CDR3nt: TGTGCCAGTAGTATAGGACAGGGCGCTAATGAAAAACTGTTTTTT
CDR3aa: CASSIGQGANEKLFF

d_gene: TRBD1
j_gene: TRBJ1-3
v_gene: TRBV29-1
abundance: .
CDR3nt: TGCAGCGTGCTATGGACAGGGCTAGGAAACACCATATATTTT
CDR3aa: CSVLWTGLGNTIYF

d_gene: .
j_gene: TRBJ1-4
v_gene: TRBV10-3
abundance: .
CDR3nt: TGTGCCATCAGTGAAAACTTGGGACTTAATGAAAAACTGTTTTTT
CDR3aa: CAISENLGLNEKLFF

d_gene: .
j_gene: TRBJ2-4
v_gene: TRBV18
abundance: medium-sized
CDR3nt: TGTGCCAGCTCACCACCTTGGGCAGAACTAGCCAAAAACATTCAGTACTTC
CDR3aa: CASSPPWAELAKNIQYF

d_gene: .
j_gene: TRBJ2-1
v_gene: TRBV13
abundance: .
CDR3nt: TGTGCCAGCAGCTCACAAAGCGGAGGCCCCTTCGTATACAATGAGCAGTTCTTC
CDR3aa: CASSSQSGGPFVYNEQFF

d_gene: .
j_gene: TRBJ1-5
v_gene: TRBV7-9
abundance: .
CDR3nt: TGTGCCAGCAGCTTAGTTGGGACCGGGAATCAGCCCCAGCATTTT
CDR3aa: CASSLVGTGNQPQHF

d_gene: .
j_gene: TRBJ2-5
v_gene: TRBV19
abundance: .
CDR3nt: TGTGCCAGTAGTATCGGCGGACAAGAGACCCAGTACTTC
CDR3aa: CASSIGGQETQYF

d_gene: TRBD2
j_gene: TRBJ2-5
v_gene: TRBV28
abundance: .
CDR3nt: TGTGCCAGCAGCCGAGCGGGGGGTCAAGAGACCCAGTACTTC
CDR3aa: CASSRAGGQETQYF

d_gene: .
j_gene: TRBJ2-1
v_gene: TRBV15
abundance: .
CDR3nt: TGTGCCACCAGCAGAGAGTCATTCAATGAGCAGTTCTTC
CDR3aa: CATSRESFNEQFF

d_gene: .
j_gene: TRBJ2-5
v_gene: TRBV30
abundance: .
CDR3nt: TGTGCCTGGAGTCTAGACAGGGTCGGGGGGGAGACCCAGTACTTC
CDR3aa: CAWSLDRVGGETQYF

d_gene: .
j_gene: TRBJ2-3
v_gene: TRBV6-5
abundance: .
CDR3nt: TGTGCCACCCAGACTGAAAACACAGATACGCAGTATTTT
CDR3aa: CATQTENTDTQYF

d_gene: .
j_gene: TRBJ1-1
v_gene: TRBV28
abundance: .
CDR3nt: TGTGCCAGCAGTTCCTGGGGCGTGAGCACTGAAGCTTTCTTT
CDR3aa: CASSSWGVSTEAFF

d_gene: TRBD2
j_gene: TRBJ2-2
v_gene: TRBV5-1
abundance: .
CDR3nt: TGCGCCAGCAGAGGAGGCGGGGGGAACACCGGGGAGCTGTTTTTT
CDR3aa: CASRGGGGNTGELFF

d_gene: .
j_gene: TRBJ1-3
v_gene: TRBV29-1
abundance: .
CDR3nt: TGCAGCGTTCAGAAGGGGGCCATATATTTT
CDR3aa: CSVQKGAIYF

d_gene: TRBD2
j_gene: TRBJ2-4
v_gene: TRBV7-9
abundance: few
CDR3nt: TGTGCCAGCAGCTTACCCGGGGGAGGGGTCATTCAGTACTTC
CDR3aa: CASSLPGGGVIQYF

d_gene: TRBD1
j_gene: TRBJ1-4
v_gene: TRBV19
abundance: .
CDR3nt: TGTGCCAGTAGTAACTGGACAGGGGTTGAAAAACTGTTTTTT
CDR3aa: CASSNWTGVEKLFF

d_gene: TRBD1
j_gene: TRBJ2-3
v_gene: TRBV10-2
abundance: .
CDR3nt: TGCGCCAGCAGTGAGTCGAGACAGGGTTCAGATACGCAGTATTTT
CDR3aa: CASSESRQGSDTQYF

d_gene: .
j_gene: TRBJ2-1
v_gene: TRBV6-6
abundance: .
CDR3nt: TGTGCCACCTGTCCAATTCTGGGGAATGAGCAGTTCTTC
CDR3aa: CATCPILGNEQFF

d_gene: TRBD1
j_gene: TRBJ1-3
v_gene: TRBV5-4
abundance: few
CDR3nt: TGTGCCAGCAGCAGACAGGGGGCGCCGGGAAACACCATATATTTT
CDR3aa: CASSRQGAPGNTIYF

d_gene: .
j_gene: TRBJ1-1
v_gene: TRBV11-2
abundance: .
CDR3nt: TGTGCCAGCAGCTTAAAGGTCGCTTGGGGGGCTTTCTTT
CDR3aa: CASSLKVAWGAFF

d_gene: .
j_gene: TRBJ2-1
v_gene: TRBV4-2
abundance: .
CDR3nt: TGTGCCAGCAGCCAAGTCCTTGGAGCCTACAATGAGCAGTTCTTC
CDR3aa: CASSQVLGAYNEQFF

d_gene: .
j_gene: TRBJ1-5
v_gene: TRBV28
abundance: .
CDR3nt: TGTGCCAGCAGTCCGGTCCGTCAGCCCCAGCATTTT
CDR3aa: CASSPVRQPQHF

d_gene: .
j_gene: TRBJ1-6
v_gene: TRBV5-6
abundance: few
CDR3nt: TGTGCCAGCAGCTTGATCGGACAGCCAAATTCACCCCTCCACTTT
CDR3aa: CASSLIGQPNSPLHF

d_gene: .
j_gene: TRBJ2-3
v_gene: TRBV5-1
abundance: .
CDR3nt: TGCGCCAGCAGCTTGGTCGGGGCCAGGACAGATACGCAGTATTTT
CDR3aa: CASSLVGARTDTQYF

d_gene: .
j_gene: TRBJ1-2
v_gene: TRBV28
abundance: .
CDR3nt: TGTGCCAGCGGTAAGGGGTCGACCTATGGCTACACCTTC
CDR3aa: CASGKGSTYGYTF

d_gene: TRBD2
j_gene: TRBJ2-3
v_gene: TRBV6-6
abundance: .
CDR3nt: TGTGCCAGCAGTTACGGCGGGGGGGCGGATTTT
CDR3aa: CASSYGGGADF

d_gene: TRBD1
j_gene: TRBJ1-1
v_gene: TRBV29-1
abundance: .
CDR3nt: TGCAGCGTTGAACAGGGGGCAGGCACTGAAGCTTTCTTT
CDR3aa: CSVEQGAGTEAFF

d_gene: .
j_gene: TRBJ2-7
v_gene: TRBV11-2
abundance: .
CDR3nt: TGTGCCAGCAGCTTAGTGCGCAACGAGCAGTACTTC
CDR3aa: CASSLVRNEQYF

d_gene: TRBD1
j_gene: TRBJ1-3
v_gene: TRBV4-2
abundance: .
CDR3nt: TGTGCCAGCAGCCAAGGGAGATCGGGACAGGGACCCGGAAACACCATATATTTT
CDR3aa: CASSQGRSGQGPGNTIYF

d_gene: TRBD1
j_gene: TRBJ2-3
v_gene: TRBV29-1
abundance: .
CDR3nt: TGCAGCGTCGCACACTATCCGGGACAGGGGGTTGGCACAGATACGCAGTATTTT
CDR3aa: CSVAHYPGQGVGTDTQYF

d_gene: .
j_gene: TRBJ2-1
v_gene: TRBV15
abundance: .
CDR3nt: TGTGCCACCAGCAGGGCCGCGGGGACCTACAATGAGCAGTTCTTC
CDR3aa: CATSRAAGTYNEQFF

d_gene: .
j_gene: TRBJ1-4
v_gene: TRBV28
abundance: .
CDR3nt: TGTGCCAGCAGTTTGGGGACAACTAATGAAAAACTGTTTTTT
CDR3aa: CASSLGTTNEKLFF

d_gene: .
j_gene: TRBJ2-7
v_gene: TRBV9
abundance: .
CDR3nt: TGTGCCAGCAGCCCGGACCGAAGGGGGGGCGAGCAGTACTTC
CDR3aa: CASSPDRRGGEQYF

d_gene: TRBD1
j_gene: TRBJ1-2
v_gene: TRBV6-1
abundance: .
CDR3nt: TGTGCCAGCAGTGTCGGACAGGGGTTTGGTGGCTACACCTTC
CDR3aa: CASSVGQGFGGYTF

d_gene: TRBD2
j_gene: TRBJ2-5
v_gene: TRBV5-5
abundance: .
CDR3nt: TGTGCCAGCAGCTTCACAGCGGGAGGGCCGGAGACCCAGTACTTC
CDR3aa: CASSFTAGGPETQYF

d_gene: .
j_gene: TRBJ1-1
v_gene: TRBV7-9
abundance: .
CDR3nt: TGTGCCAGCAGCCGAGACCCAACGAACACTGAAGCTTTCTTT
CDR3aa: CASSRDPTNTEAFF

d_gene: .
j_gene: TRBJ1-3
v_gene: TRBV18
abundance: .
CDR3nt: TGTGCCAGCTCACCTATACCGGGACCACCACCGGGGTCTGGAAACACCATATATTTT
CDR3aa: CASSPIPGPPPGSGNTIYF